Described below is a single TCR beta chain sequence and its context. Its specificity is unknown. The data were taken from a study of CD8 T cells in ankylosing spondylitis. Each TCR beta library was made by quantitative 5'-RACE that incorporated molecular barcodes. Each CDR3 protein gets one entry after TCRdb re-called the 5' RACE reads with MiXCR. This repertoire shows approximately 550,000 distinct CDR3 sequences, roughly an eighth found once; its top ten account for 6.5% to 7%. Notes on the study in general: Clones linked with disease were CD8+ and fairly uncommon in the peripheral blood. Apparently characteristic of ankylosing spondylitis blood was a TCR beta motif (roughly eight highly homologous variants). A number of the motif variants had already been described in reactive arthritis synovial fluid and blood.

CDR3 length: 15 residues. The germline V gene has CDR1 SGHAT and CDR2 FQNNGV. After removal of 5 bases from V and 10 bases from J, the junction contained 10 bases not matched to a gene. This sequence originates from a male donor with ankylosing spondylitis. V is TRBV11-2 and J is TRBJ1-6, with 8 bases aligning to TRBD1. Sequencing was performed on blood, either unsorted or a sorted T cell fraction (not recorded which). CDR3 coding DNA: TGTGCCAGCAGCCACACCGGGACAGGTGGATCACCCCTCCACTTT. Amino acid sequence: CASSHTGTGGSPLHF. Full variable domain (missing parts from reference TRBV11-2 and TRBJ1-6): EAGVAQSPRYKIIEKRQSVAFWCNPISGHATLYWYQQILGQGPKLLIQFQNNGVVDDSQLPKDRFSAERLKGVDSTLKIQPAKLEDSAVYLCASSHTGTGGSPLHFGNGTRLTVT.